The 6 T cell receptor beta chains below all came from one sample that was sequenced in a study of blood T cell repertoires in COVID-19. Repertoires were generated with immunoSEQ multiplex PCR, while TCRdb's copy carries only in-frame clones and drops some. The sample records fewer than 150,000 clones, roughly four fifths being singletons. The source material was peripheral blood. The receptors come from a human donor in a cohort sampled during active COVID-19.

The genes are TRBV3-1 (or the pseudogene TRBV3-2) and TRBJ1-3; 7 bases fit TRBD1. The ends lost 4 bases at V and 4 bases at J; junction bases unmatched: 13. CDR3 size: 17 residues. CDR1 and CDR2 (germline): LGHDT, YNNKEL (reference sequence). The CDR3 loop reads CASSPHRQGGRGNTIYF. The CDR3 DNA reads TGTGCCAGCAGCCCTCACCGACAGGGCGGTCGGGGAAACACCATATATTTT.

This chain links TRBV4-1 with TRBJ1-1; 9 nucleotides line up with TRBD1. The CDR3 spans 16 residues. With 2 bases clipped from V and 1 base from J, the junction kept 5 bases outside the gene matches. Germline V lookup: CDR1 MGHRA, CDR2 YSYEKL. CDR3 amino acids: CASSQMGQGSNTEAFF. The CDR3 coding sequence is TGCGCCAGCAGCCAAATGGGACAGGGTTCGAACACTGAAGCTTTCTTT.

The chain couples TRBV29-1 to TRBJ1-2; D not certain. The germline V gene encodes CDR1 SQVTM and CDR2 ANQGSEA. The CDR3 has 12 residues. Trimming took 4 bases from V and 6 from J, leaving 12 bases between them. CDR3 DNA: TGCAGCGTTGGGCGAGGGTTGGATGGCTACACCTTC. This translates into CSVGRGLDGYTF. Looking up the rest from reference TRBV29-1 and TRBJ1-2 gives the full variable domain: SAVISQKPSRDICQRGTSLTIQCQVDSQVTMMFWYRQQPGQSLTLIATANQGSEATYESGFVIDKFPISRPNLTFSTLTVSNMSPEDSSIYLCSVGRGLDGYTFGSGTRLTVV.

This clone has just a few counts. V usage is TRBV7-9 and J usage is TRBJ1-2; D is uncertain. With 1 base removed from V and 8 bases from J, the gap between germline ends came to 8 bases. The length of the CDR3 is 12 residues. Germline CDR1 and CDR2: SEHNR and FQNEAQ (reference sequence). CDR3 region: CASSLDGWGYTF. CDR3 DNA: TGTGCCAGCAGCTTAGATGGCTGGGGCTACACCTTC.

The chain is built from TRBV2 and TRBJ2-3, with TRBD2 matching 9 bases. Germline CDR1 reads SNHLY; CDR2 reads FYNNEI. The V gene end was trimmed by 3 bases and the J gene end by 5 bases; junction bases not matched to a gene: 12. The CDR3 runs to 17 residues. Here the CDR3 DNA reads TGTGCCAGCAGTGATAATATGCGGGGGGGCCAGGGAGATACGCAGTATTTT. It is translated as CASSDNMRGGQGDTQYF.

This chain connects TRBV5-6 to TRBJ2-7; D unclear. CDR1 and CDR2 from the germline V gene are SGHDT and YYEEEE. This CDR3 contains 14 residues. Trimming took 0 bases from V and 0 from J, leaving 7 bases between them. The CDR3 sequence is CASSLGQVSYEQYF. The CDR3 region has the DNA TGTGCCAGCAGCTTGGGGCAGGTCTCCTACGAGCAGTACTTC. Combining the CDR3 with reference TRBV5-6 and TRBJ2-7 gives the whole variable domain DAGVTQSPTHLIKTRGQQVTLRCSPKSGHDTVSWYQQALGQGPQFIFQYYEEEERQRGNFPDRFSGHQFPNYSSELNVNALLLGDSALYLCASSLGQVSYEQYFGPGTRLTVT.